A single sample is the source of the 29 T cell receptor beta chains below, sequenced in a study of shared clonotypes between healthy human individuals. Assay used: immunoSEQ multiplex PCR; TCRdb lists only in-frame clones, some missing. This sample has 1.5 million to 2.5 million clones; over 85% occur once, and the top ten carry around 1%. CD45RO-negative, CCR7-positively selected cells formed the naive CD8 fraction, excluding terminally differentiated effector memory CD45RA+ cells. Sequenced material: naive CD8+ T cells sorted from blood. The receptor source for this set is a man between 18 and 35 years old in good health.

CDR3 DNA sequence: TGTGCCAGCAGTACCTCCGACAGTGTACACCACTATGGCTACACCTTC. Translated, it gives CASSTSDSVHHYGYTF. V gene TRBV27 combines with J gene TRBJ1-2; a weak D match, TRBD1 (5 bases). V lost 5 bases to trimming and J lost 3 bases, with 19 bases between them. The germline V gene encodes CDR1 MNHEY and CDR2 SMNVEV (reference sequence). This CDR3 has 16 residues.

The chain recombines TRBV4-3 with TRBJ2-2, with D hard to call. The CDR3 contains 17 residues. Trimming stripped 0 bases from V and 0 bases from J, with 11 bases between. Looked up from germline, CDR1 is LGHNA and CDR2 is YSLEER. The CDR3 bases are TGCGCCAGCAGCCAAGATATGAGACTCACGAACACCGGGGAGCTGTTTTTT. Amino acids: CASSQDMRLTNTGELFF.

The chain recombines TRBV7-3 with TRBJ2-7; D not certain. V lost 2 bases to trimming and J lost 2 bases, with 7 bases between them. CDR3 size: 13 residues. CDR1 is SGHTA and CDR2 is FQGTGA in the germline V gene. The CDR3 loop is CASSLGVAYEQYF. The DNA for the CDR3 is TGTGCCAGCAGCTTAGGGGTAGCCTACGAGCAGTACTTC. The full variable domain, with the rest looked up from reference TRBV7-3 and TRBJ2-7, is GAGVSQTPSNKVTEKGKYVELRCDPISGHTALYWYRQSLGQGPEFLIYFQGTGAADDSGLPNDRFFAVRPEGSVSTLKIQRTERGDSAVYLCASSLGVAYEQYFGPGTRLTVT.

The rearrangement joins TRBV5-1 to TRBJ2-1; 8 bases are shared with TRBD2. The V segment lost 1 base and the J segment 0 bases; nucleotides outside the gene matches: 6. Germline CDR1 SGHRS, CDR2 YFSETQ. This CDR3 is built from 17 residues. The CDR3 protein is CASSLSAGEPSYNEQFF. In nucleotides, the CDR3 is TGCGCCAGCAGCTTGTCAGCGGGGGAGCCCTCCTACAATGAGCAGTTCTTC.

The chain combines TRBV9 with TRBJ1-2; D call uncertain. With 3 bases removed from V and 2 bases from J, the gap between germline ends came to 8 bases. The CDR3 contains 13 residues. The germline CDR1 and CDR2 sequences are SGDLS and YYNGEE. The chain's CDR3 is CASSENSNYGYTF. The CDR3 coding sequence is TGTGCCAGCAGCGAAAACAGCAACTATGGCTACACCTTC.

The chain uses TRBV27 and TRBJ2-5, with 10 bases matching TRBD1. CDR1 and CDR2 from the germline V gene are MNHEY and SMNVEV (reference sequence). The trim removed 1 base at V and 3 bases at J, leaving 5 bases unmatched. The CDR3 contains 16 residues. The CDR3 spells CASSLFGTGVEETQYF. The CDR3 bases are TGTGCCAGCAGTTTATTTGGGACAGGGGTTGAAGAGACCCAGTACTTC.

Concerning this clone itself: This CDR3 is also generated by other DNA sequences in the sample. This sequence joins TRBV18 and TRBJ2-7; 10 bases are shared with TRBD2. This CDR3 has 15 amino acids. V shed 3 bases, J shed 0 bases, and the junction held 2 bases outside the gene matches. The germline CDR1 and CDR2 sequences are KGHSH and LQKENI. As DNA, the CDR3 is TGTGCCAGCTCACCCCTAGCGGGGGACTCCTACGAGCAGTACTTC. Encoded protein: CASSPLAGDSYEQYF.

CDR3 sequence reads: CASSFGTGVGETQYF. The CDR3 DNA is TGTGCCAGCAGCTTCGGGACAGGGGTTGGAGAGACCCAGTACTTC. This chain connects TRBV7-9 to TRBJ2-5; 10 bases match TRBD1. The CDR3 loop spans 15 amino acids. The V segment lost 3 bases and the J segment 4 bases; nucleotides outside the gene matches: 5. In germline, CDR1 is SEHNR, CDR2 FQNEAQ (reference sequence).

V usage is TRBV7-9 and J usage is TRBJ1-4; D gene uncertain. V was pared by 8 bases and J by 5 bases, with 18 bases between. There are 15 residues in the CDR3. Germline V gene lookup returns CDR1 SEHNR and CDR2 FQNEAQ (reference sequence). CDR3 DNA: TGTGCCAGCGCCGCTCTCTCGGGGTTAAATGAAAAACTGTTTTTT. Encoded protein: CASAALSGLNEKLFF.

This clone was seen only a few times. The identical CDR3 is also encoded by other nucleotide sequences in the sample. The chain is built from TRBV6-5 and TRBJ1-5; D gene ambiguous. This CDR3 comprises 14 residues. V lost 2 bases to trimming and J lost 2 bases, with 7 bases between them. Germline assignment: CDR1 MNHEY and CDR2 SVGAGI. CDR3 bases: TGTGCCAGCAGTTACCGGGAGGGCAATCAGCCCCAGCATTTT. As protein: CASSYREGNQPQHF.

Worth noting for this clone: The same CDR3 arises from other DNA sequences in this sample as well. The genes are TRBV6-5 and TRBJ2-1; the D is unclear. Germline V gene lookup returns CDR1 MNHEY and CDR2 SVGAGI. The CDR3 consists of 12 residues. V shed 2 bases and J shed 6 bases, with 5 bases lying between them. The CDR3 DNA reads TGTGCCAGCAGTTACGAAGGCAATGAGCAGTTCTTC. It codes for CASSYEGNEQFF.

V usage is TRBV27 and J usage is TRBJ1-4, with no clear D. V was cut by 5 bases and J by 6 bases, with 16 bases left in between. CDR1 is MNHEY, CDR2 SMNVEV, per germline (reference sequence). The CDR3 is 15 residues long. CDR3 DNA sequence: TGTGCCAGCAGTCCGATTTTCGGCGCGGATGAAAAACTGTTTTTT. Translation gives CASSPIFGADEKLFF.

The rearrangement uses TRBV11-2 and TRBJ2-7; 11 positions match TRBD1. This CDR3 contains 17 residues. Germline V gene lookup returns CDR1 SGHAT and CDR2 FQNNGV. With V trimmed by 4 bases and J by 4 bases, 12 bases remained unmatched. CDR3 nucleotides: TGTGCCAGCAGCTCCCGTCAGCCGGACAGGGGGCTGTACGAGCAGTACTTC. It translates to CASSSRQPDRGLYEQYF.

The V gene is TRBV4-1, the J gene TRBJ2-1, with D perhaps matching TRBD2 (5 bases). Germline V gene sequence: CDR1 MGHRA, CDR2 YSYEKL. The CDR3 totals 15 residues. V gave up 3 bases and J gave up 0 bases, with 9 bases separating them. CDR3 sequence: CASSHRTLSYNEQFF. CDR3 sequence (DNA): TGCGCCAGCAGCCACCGGACTCTCTCCTACAATGAGCAGTTCTTC.

This chain joins TRBV19 and TRBJ1-5; D not certain. Germline-derived CDR1 and CDR2 are LNHDA and SQIVND (reference sequence). V lost 3 bases, J lost 8 bases, and 17 bases lay in between. This CDR3 spans 15 amino acids. CDR3 residues: CASSIGNGPQEPQHF. The CDR3 DNA reads as TGTGCCAGTAGTATTGGAAACGGTCCCCAGGAGCCCCAGCATTTT.

The chain couples TRBV28 to TRBJ2-3, with 11 bases identical to TRBD2. This CDR3 spans 19 amino acids. The germline V gene has CDR1 MDHEN and CDR2 SYDVKM. V shed 3 bases, J shed 0 bases, and the junction held 11 bases outside the gene matches. DNA of the CDR3: TGTGCCAGCAGTTTGCCTCCTAGCGGGGGGCCGGATAGCACAGATACGCAGTATTTT. It encodes CASSLPPSGGPDSTDTQYF.

The chain couples TRBV9 to TRBJ2-7; 9 positions agree with TRBD2. The CDR3 is 16 amino acids. V trimming: 4 bases; J trimming: 1 base; junction bases outside the gene matches: 9. The germline CDR1 and CDR2 sequences are SGDLS and YYNGEE. The DNA for the CDR3 is TGTGCCAGCAGCTCCCTACTAGCGGGTCTTTCCTACGAGCAGTACTTC. Its protein is CASSSLLAGLSYEQYF. Supplemented by reference TRBV9 and TRBJ2-7, the full variable domain reads DSGVTQTPKHLITATGQRVTLRCSPRSGDLSVYWYQQSLDQGLQFLIQYYNGEERAKGNILERFSAQQFPDLHSELNLSSLELGDSALYFCASSSLLAGLSYEQYFGPGTRLTVT.

On this clone: Other nucleotide sequences in the sample specify the same CDR3. The chain is built from TRBV11-2 and TRBJ2-3; D is undetermined. This CDR3 contains 12 residues. CDR1 and CDR2 (germline): SGHAT, FQNNGV. V gave up 6 bases and J gave up 1 base, with 5 bases separating them. The DNA for the CDR3 is TGTGCCAGCAGTCCTGGCACAGATACGCAGTATTTT. Translated, it gives CASSPGTDTQYF.

CDR3 region: CASSDYSGRGYNEQFF. CDR3 bases: TGTGCCAGCAGTGACTATAGCGGGAGGGGCTACAATGAGCAGTTCTTC. V is TRBV6-1 and J is TRBJ2-1; 11 positions agree with TRBD2. V was pared by 3 bases and J by 3 bases, with 4 bases of the junction left unmatched. Germline V gives CDR1 MNHNS, CDR2 SASEGT. The CDR3 has 16 amino acids.

This chain uses TRBV7-8 with TRBJ1-3; possible D gene TRBD1, 5 bases. Between the trimmed V and J ends, which lost 1 base and 2 bases, there was a span of 21 bases. This CDR3 has 19 residues. Germline CDR1 reads SGHVS; CDR2 reads FQNEAQ. CDR3 in amino acids: CASSLDPDSALLPGNTIYF. The CDR3 DNA is TGTGCCAGCAGCTTAGATCCCGACAGCGCACTGTTACCTGGAAACACCATATATTTT.

The chain employs TRBV23-1 and TRBJ2-7, with a possible D match to TRBD2 (7 bases). TRBV23-1 is classed as an ORF, of uncertain function. The CDR3 consists of 17 residues. Trimming removed 4 bases at V and 3 bases at J, with 22 bases between. CDR3: CASSRGGPAVGLYEQYF. CDR3 in DNA: TGCGCCAGCAGTCGCGGGGGCCCAGCCGTGGGTCTCTACGAGCAGTACTTC.

V is TRBV14 and J is TRBJ2-5; 11 bases agree with TRBD2. The CDR3 runs 20 residues. Per germline, CDR1 SGHDN and CDR2 FVKESK. The trim removed 2 bases at V and 4 bases at J, leaving 18 bases unmatched. CDR3 nucleotides: TGTGCCAGCAGCCAACCGGACAAGGACCGACTAGCGGGATGGGGAGAGACCCAGTACTTC. As protein: CASSQPDKDRLAGWGETQYF.

As for this clone: Other DNA sequences in the same sample also yield this CDR3. The V call is TRBV27, the J call TRBJ2-5, with unresolved D. V lost 6 bases and J 0 bases, leaving 5 bases between the germline ends. Germline-derived CDR1 and CDR2 are MNHEY and SMNVEV (reference sequence). This CDR3 is built from 12 residues. Here the CDR3 DNA reads TGTGCCAGCAGCCCGGACCAAGAGACCCAGTACTTC. This encodes CASSPDQETQYF.

The V call is TRBV2, the J call TRBJ1-1; TRBD1 aligns across 8 bases. After removal of 5 bases from V and 7 bases from J, the junction contained 6 bases not matched to a gene. This CDR3 is built from 13 residues. Germline CDR1 is SNHLY and CDR2 is FYNNEI. This CDR3 is CASSPQGAHEAFF. In DNA form, the CDR3 reads TGTGCCAGCAGTCCTCAGGGGGCTCATGAAGCTTTCTTT.

The chain employs TRBV7-9 and TRBJ2-7, with D uncertain. The CDR3 runs 14 residues. Deletions cut 4 bases from V and 2 bases from J, with 12 bases between. Germline V CDR1 and CDR2: SEHNR, FQNEAQ (reference sequence). In DNA, the CDR3 is TGTGCCAGCAGCTCACCGCCCTCCCCCTACGAGCAGTACTTC. Translated: CASSSPPSPYEQYF.

The gene calls are TRBV28 and TRBJ1-6; D gene uncertain. The germline V and J ends were trimmed by 2 bases and 2 bases, with 10 bases remaining between them. The CDR3 is 16 amino acids. Germline V gives CDR1 MDHEN, CDR2 SYDVKM. The CDR3 reads CASSLREVAYNSPLHF. The DNA for the CDR3 is TGTGCCAGCAGTTTAAGGGAGGTAGCCTATAATTCACCCCTCCACTTT.

The chain carries TRBV5-4 and TRBJ1-1, with 8 bases fitting TRBD1. The CDR3 extends over 13 amino acids. Germline loops: CDR1 SGHNT, CDR2 YYREEE (reference sequence). V trimming: 3 bases; J trimming: 7 bases; junction bases outside the gene matches: 5. CDR3 coding DNA: TGTGCCAGCAGCTCAGGGGGCGCGGATGAAGCTTTCTTT. Its protein product is CASSSGGADEAFF.

The chain combines TRBV7-2 with TRBJ2-3, with D unclear. The CDR3 runs 13 residues. The V gene lost 1 base and the J gene lost 6 bases, with 8 bases spanning the gap. Looked up from germline, CDR1 is SGHTA and CDR2 is FQGNSA. The CDR3 protein is CASSLGVIDTQYF. DNA of the CDR3: TGTGCCAGCAGCTTAGGGGTAATCGATACGCAGTATTTT.

The chain uses TRBV19 and TRBJ1-2; D unresolved. Deletions cut 7 bases from V and 3 bases from J, with 0 bases between. The CDR3 extends over 9 amino acids. Germline loops: CDR1 LNHDA, CDR2 SQIVND (reference sequence). The CDR3 loop is CASNYGYTF. CDR3 in DNA: TGTGCCAGTAACTATGGCTACACCTTC.